A selection of T cell receptor beta chains follows, all from one sample in a study of blood T cell repertoires in COVID-19. Produced via immunoSEQ multiplex PCR; TCRdb's table is partial and in-frame only. Of under 150,000 clones detected, 85% to 90% appear once; the ten largest clones hold more than 3.5%. The sample comprised peripheral blood. These receptor sequences come from a woman between 35 and 50 years old with acute or convalescent COVID-19. The CDR3 runs from the conserved cysteine through the conserved F or W. A D gene is named only where the DNA matches it firmly. A row's size may be missing; if present it is once, few, many or a size class.

TRBV6-6,TRBD1,.,TRBJ2-2,TGTGCCAGCAGTTACGGTCGACAGGGCGGGACCGGGGAGCTGTTTTTT,CASSYGRQGGTGELFF
TRBV24-1,TRBD2,.,TRBJ2-7,TGTGCCACCAGTGCTTCCCCAGGCGGGAGCCCCTACGAGCAGTACTTC,CATSASPGGSPYEQYF
TRBV10-3,.,.,TRBJ1-1,TGTGCCATCAGTGACAGGAGGACTGAAGCTTTCTTT,CAISDRRTEAFF
TRBV7-9,.,once,TRBJ1-1,TGTGCCAGCAGCTTACTGGCGAACACTGAAGCTTTCTTT,CASSLLANTEAFF
TRBV7-9,TRBD2,many,TRBJ2-3,TGTGCCAGCAGCCCGGGGGGTAACACAGATACGCAGTATTTT,CASSPGGNTDTQYF
TRBV12-3/TRBV12-4,.,.,TRBJ1-1,TGTGCCAGCAGTTTCGGTCGGAACACTGAAGCTTTCTTT,CASSFGRNTEAFF
TRBV30,.,.,TRBJ1-2,TGTGCCTGGAGTAGTAGTTATGGCTACACCTTC,CAWSSSYGYTF
TRBV5-1,.,.,TRBJ1-3,TGCGCCAGCAGCCTACCGGGGGCTGGAAACACCATATATTTT,CASSLPGAGNTIYF
TRBV19,TRBD2,.,TRBJ2-3,TGTGCCAGTAGTATAACTAGCGGCACAGATACGCAGTATTTT,CASSITSGTDTQYF
TRBV11-2,.,.,TRBJ1-1,TGTGCCAGCAGCTTAGATGCGGGAAGAGGCACTGAAGCTTTCTTT,CASSLDAGRGTEAFF
TRBV6-2/TRBV6-3,TRBD2,few,TRBJ2-7,TGTGCCAGCAGCCCCGTAGCGGGAGGCCCCAACGAGCAGTACTTC,CASSPVAGGPNEQYF
TRBV5-8,.,.,TRBJ1-1,TGTGCCAGCCGGCCGGGGAACACTGAAGCTTTCTTT,CASRPGNTEAFF
TRBV7-7,TRBD2,.,TRBJ2-1,TGTGCTAGCAGCCATAGCGGGAGGGGAGACAATGAGCAGTTCTTC,CASSHSGRGDNEQFF
TRBV7-2,TRBD1,.,TRBJ1-6,TGTGCCAGCAGCCCCGCGACAGGGGTTGTGATACCCCTCCACTTT,CASSPATGVVIPLHF
TRBV29-1,TRBD1,.,TRBJ1-2,TGCAGCGTTGAAGGGACAGGGGGCACCTATGGCTACACCTTC,CSVEGTGGTYGYTF
TRBV7-2,.,.,TRBJ2-2,TGTGCCAGCAGCCCAAAGCCGGGATGGGGAGGGGAGCTGTTTTTT,CASSPKPGWGGELFF
TRBV5-5,TRBD2,.,TRBJ2-1,TGTGCCAGCAGCTCAACTAGCGGGGGCTACAATGAGCAGTTCTTC,CASSSTSGGYNEQFF
TRBV6-2/TRBV6-3,.,.,TRBJ2-5,TGTGCCAGCAGTTCAAACCCCACGAGGGCAGAGACCCAGTACTTC,CASSSNPTRAETQYF
TRBV9,.,.,TRBJ2-7,TGTGCCAGCAGCCTGGCAGGTTACCCCTACGAGCAGTACTTC,CASSLAGYPYEQYF
TRBV12-3/TRBV12-4,.,once,TRBJ1-1,TGTGCCACCGCCAGGGCAGGGAACACTGAAGCTTTCTTT,CATARAGNTEAFF
TRBV4-3,TRBD2,.,TRBJ2-4,TGCGCCAGCAGCCAAGACGGGACTAGCGGGGACATTCAGTACTTC,CASSQDGTSGDIQYF
TRBV5-1,.,.,TRBJ1-4,TGCGCCAGCAGCTCGGACAAGGCATATGAAAAACTGTTTTTT,CASSSDKAYEKLFF
TRBV4-1,.,few,TRBJ1-4,TGCGCCAGCAGCCAAGCCCCCTACGGACTTAATGAAAAACTGTTTTTT,CASSQAPYGLNEKLFF